This T cell receptor (beta chain) is drawn from a study of blood T cell repertoires in COVID-19. Germline CDR1 is ENHRY and CDR2 is SYGVKD. The CDR3 spans 12 residues. With 3 bases clipped from V and 11 bases from J, the junction kept 6 bases outside the gene matches. TCRdb's table, derived via immunoSEQ multiplex PCR, lists solely in-frame clones and lacks some. The repertoire consists of under 500,000 clones, with nearly 90% occurring once and the leading ten covering under 2%. The specimen sequenced was PBMCs or T cells enriched from blood (not recorded which). This clonotype was obtained from a woman aged 18 to 35 with acute COVID-19. The rearrangement joins TRBV10-3 to TRBJ1-1; 7 bases fit TRBD1. CDR3 nucleotides: TGTGCCATCAGTGAAAGACAGGGAGTGGCTTTCTTT. Protein product: CAISERQGVAFF.